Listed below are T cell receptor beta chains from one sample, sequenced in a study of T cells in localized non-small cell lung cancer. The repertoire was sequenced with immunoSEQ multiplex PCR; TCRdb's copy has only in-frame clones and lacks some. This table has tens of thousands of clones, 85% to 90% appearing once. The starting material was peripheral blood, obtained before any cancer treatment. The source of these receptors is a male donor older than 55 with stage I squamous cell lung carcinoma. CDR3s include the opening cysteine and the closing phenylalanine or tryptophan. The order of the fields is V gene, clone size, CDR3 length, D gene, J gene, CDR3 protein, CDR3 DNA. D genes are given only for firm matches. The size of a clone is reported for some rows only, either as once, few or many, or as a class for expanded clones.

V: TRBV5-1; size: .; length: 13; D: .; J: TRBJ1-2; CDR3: CASNEGPNYGYTF; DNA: TGCGCCAGCAACGAGGGTCCTAACTATGGCTACACCTTC
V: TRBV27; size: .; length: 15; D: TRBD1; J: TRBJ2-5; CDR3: CASSAGTGGVETQYF; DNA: TGTGCCAGCAGTGCCGGGACAGGGGGCGTGGAGACCCAGTACTTC
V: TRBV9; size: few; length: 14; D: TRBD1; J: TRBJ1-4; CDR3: CASSGDREVEKLFF; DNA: TGTGCCAGCAGCGGAGACAGGGAAGTCGAAAAACTGTTTTTT
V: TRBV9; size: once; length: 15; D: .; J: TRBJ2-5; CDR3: CASSVTPSGQETQYF; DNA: TGTGCCAGCAGCGTGACACCGTCAGGTCAAGAGACCCAGTACTTC
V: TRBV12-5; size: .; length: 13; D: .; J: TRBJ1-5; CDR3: CASEDGGYQPQHF; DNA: TGTGCTAGCGAAGACGGAGGGTATCAGCCCCAGCATTTT
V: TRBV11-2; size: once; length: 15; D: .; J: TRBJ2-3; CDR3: CASSLPPGLKDTQYF; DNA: TGTGCCAGCAGCTTACCCCCGGGACTCAAAGATACGCAGTATTTT
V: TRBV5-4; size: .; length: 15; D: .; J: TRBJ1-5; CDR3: CASSLGGADNQPQHF; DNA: TGTGCCAGCAGCTTGGGGGGGGCAGACAATCAGCCCCAGCATTTT
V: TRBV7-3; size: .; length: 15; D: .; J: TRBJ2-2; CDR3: CASSLRGLGTGELFF; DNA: TGTGCCAGCAGCTTAAGAGGGCTCGGCACCGGGGAGCTGTTTTTT
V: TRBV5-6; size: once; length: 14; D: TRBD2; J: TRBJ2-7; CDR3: CASSLGRGGYEQYF; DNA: TGTGCCAGCAGCTTGGGACGCGGGGGCTACGAGCAGTACTTC
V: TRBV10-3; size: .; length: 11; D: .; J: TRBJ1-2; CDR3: CAISGGGDYTF; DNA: TGTGCCATCAGTGGGGGGGGTGACTACACCTTC
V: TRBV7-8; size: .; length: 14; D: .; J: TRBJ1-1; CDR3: CASSLDRGNTEAFF; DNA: TGTGCCAGCAGCTTAGACCGGGGTAACACTGAAGCTTTCTTT
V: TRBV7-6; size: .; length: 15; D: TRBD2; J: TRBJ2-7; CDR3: CASSLTSGGSYEQYF; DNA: TGTGCCAGCAGCTTGACTAGCGGGGGATCCTACGAGCAGTACTTC
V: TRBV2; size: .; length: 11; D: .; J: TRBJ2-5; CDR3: CASRLEETQYF; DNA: TGTGCCAGCAGGCTGGAAGAGACCCAGTACTTC
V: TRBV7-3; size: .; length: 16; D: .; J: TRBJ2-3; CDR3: CASSPTPMTSTDTQYF; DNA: TGTGCCAGCAGCCCAACCCCAATGACTAGCACAGATACGCAGTATTTT
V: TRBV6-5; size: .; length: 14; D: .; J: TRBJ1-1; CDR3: CASRGGSVTLEAFF; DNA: TGTGCCAGCAGAGGGGGATCAGTAACCCTTGAGGCTTTCTTT
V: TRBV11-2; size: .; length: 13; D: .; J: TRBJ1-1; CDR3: CASSLDLRGQAFF; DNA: TGTGCCAGCAGCTTAGATTTGAGAGGGCAAGCTTTCTTT
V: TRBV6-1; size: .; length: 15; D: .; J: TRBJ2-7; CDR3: CANSQGDAAVYEQYF; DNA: TGTGCCAACTCCCAAGGGGATGCGGCAGTCTACGAGCAGTACTTC
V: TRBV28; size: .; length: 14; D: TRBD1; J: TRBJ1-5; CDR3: CASGPGGTNQPQHF; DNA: TGTGCCAGTGGGCCAGGGGGCACTAATCAGCCCCAGCATTTT
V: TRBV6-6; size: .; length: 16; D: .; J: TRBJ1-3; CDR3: CASRVRDGGSGNTIYF; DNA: TGTGCCAGCAGAGTCCGGGACGGAGGCTCTGGAAACACCATATATTTT
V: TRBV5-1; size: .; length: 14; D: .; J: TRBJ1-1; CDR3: CASSLEGGGTEAFF; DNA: TGCGCCAGCAGCTTGGAGGGTGGAGGCACTGAAGCTTTCTTT
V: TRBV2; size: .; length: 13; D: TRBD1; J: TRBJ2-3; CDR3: CASRTGLWDTQYF; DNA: TGTGCCAGCAGGACAGGGTTGTGGGATACGCAGTATTTT
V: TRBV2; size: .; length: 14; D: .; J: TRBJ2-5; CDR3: CASSSQGRQETQYF; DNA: TGTGCCAGCAGCTCTCAGGGCCGGCAAGAGACCCAGTACTTC
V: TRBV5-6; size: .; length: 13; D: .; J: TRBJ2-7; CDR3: CASSFTGSYEQYF; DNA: TGTGCCAGCAGCTTTACAGGGTCCTACGAGCAGTACTTC
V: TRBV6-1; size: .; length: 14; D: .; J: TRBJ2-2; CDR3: CASSERGFTGELFF; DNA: TGTGCCAGCAGTGAAAGGGGTTTTACCGGGGAGCTGTTTTTT
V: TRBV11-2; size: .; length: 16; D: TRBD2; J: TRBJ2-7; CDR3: CASSSIRSGVTYEQYF; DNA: TGTGCCAGCAGCTCCATCCGGAGCGGGGTAACCTACGAGCAGTACTTC
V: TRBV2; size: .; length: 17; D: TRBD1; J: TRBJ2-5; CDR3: CASSEAVTGTGQETQYF; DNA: TGTGCCAGCAGTGAAGCCGTGACCGGGACAGGTCAAGAGACCCAGTACTTC
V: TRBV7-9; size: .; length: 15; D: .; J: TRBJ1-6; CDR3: CASSLGSSYNSPLHF; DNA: TGTGCCAGCAGCCTGGGGAGCTCCTATAATTCACCCCTCCACTTT
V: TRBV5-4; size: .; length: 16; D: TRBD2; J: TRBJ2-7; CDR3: CASSLAGAGGTYEQYF; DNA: TGTGCCAGCAGCTTGGCCGGAGCGGGGGGCACCTACGAGCAGTACTTC
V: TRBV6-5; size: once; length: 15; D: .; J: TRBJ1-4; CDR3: CASIKGEGEDEKLFF; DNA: TGTGCCAGCATCAAGGGGGAGGGAGAGGATGAAAAACTGTTTTTT
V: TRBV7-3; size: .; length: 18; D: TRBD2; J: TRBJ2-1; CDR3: CASSLTAPRGGFGDEQFF; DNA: TGTGCCAGCAGTCTTACCGCCCCCCGGGGGGGCTTCGGCGATGAGCAGTTCTTC
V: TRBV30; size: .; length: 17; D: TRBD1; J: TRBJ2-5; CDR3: CAWRKPGWQGARETQYF; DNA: TGTGCCTGGAGGAAGCCGGGCTGGCAGGGGGCACGGGAGACCCAGTACTTC
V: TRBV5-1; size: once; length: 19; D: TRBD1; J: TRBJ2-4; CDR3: CASTPGGDRGPLAKNIQYF; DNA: TGCGCCAGCACCCCGGGGGGGGACAGGGGACCTTTAGCCAAAAACATTCAGTACTTC
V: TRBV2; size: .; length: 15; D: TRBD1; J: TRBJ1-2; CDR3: CASRDTGTGPYGYTF; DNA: TGTGCCAGCAGAGACACCGGGACAGGACCCTATGGCTACACCTTC
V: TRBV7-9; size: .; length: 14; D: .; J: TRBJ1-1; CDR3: CASSPETRTPEAFF; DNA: TGTGCCAGCAGCCCAGAAACCCGGACCCCCGAAGCTTTCTTT
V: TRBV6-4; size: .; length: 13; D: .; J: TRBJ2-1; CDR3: CASSLRPYNEQFF; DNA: TGTGCCAGCAGTCTGAGACCCTACAATGAGCAGTTCTTC
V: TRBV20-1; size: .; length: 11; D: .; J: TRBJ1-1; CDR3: CSAGLNTEAFF; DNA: TGCAGTGCTGGGTTGAACACTGAAGCTTTCTTT